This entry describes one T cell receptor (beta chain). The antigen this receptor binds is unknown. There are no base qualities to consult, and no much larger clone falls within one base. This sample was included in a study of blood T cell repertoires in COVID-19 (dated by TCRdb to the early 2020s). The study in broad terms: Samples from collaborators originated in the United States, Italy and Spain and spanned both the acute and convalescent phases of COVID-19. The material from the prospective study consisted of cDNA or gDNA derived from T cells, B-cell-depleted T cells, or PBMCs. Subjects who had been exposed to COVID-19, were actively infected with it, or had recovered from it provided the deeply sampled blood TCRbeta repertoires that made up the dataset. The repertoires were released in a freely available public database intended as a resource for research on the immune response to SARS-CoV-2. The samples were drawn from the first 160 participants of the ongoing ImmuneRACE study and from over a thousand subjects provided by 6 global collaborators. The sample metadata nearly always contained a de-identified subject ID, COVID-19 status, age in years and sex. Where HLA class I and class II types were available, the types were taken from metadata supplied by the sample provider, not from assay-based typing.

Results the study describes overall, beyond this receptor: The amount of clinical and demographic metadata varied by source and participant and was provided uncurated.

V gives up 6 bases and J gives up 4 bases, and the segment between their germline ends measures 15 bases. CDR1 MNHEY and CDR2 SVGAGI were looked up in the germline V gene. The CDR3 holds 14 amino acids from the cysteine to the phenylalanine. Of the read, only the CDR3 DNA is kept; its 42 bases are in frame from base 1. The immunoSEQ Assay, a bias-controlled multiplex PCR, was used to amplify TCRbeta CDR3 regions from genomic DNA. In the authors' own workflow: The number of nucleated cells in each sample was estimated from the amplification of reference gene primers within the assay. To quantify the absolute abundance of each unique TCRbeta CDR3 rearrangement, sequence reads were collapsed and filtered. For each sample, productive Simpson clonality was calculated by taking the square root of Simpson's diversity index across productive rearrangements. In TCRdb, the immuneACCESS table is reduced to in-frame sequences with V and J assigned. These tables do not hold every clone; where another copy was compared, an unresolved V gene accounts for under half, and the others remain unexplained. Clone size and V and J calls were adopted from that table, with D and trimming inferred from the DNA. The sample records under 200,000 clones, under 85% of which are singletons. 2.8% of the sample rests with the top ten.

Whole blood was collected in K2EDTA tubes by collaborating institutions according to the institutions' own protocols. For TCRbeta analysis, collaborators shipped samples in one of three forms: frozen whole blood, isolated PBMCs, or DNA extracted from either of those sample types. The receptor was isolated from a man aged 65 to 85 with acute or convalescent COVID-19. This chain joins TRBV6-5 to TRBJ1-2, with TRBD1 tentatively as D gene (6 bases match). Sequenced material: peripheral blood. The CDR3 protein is CASSTTSTGYGYTF. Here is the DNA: TGTGCCAGCAGCACCACCTCGACAGGCTATGGCTACACCTTC.